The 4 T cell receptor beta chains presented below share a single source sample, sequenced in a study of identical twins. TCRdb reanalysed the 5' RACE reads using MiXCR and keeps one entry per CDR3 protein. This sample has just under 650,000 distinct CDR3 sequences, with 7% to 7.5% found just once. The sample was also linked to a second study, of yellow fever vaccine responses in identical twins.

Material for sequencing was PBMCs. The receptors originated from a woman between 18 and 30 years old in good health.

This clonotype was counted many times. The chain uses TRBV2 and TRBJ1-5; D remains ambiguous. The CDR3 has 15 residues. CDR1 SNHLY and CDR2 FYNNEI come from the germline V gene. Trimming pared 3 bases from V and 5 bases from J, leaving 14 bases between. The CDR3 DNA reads TGTGCCAGCAGTGAGTTAGCTATCGGTGATCAGCCCCAGCATTTT. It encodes CASSELAIGDQPQHF.

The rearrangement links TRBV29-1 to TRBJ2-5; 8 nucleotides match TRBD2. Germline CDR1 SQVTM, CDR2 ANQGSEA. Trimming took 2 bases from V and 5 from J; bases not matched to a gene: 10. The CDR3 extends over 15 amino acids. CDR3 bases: TGCAGCGTTGAAATCGGCGGGGGGCTGTGGGAGACCCAGTACTTC. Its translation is CSVEIGGGLWETQYF.

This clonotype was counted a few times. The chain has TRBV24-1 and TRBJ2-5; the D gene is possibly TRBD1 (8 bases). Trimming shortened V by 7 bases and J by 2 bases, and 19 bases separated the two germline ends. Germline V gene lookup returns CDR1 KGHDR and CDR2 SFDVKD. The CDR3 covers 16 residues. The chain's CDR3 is CATSNGGTGVQETQYF. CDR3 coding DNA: TGTGCCACCAGCAACGGGGGGACAGGCGTACAAGAGACCCAGTACTTC.

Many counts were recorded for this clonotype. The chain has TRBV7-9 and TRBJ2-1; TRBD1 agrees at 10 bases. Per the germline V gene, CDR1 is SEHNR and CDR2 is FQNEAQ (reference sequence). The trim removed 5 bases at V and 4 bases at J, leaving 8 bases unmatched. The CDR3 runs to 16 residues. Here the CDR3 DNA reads TGTGCCAGCAGCCCAAAGGGGACAGGGGTTTACAATGAGCAGTTCTTC. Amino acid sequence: CASSPKGTGVYNEQFF.